This record covers a single T cell receptor beta chain. Its specificity is unknown. TCRdb independently ran MiXCR on the 5' RACE reads; one entry per CDR3 protein. Of 350,000 or so distinct CDR3 sequences listed, around 13% are singletons. The sample belongs to a study of T-cell memory formation after mild COVID-19. The CDR3 totals 15 residues. Germline V gives CDR1 SGHTA, CDR2 FQGTGA. V was cut by 4 bases and J by 3 bases, with 13 bases left in between. Study observations and caveats: CD4/CD8 balance held among clones contracting day 15 to 85, and later expanders leaned CD4+.

This rearrangement joins TRBV7-3 to TRBJ2-1; no clear D. Sequences were obtained from PBMCs or a T cell subset sorted from them (not recorded which). The source of this sequence is a man between 18 and 35 years old who had mild COVID-19 (a few samples of this study predate the infection). Cell type and time point are not known. In DNA, the CDR3 is TGTGCCAGCAGCTCAAGGGCTAGTCGCTACAATGAGCAGTTCTTC. The encoded protein is CASSSRASRYNEQFF.